This T cell receptor (beta chain) was recorded in a study of blood T cells in healthy people across ages. The CDR3 contains 16 residues. Trimming took off 0 bases at V and 4 bases at J, with 12 bases between the two ends. Per germline, CDR1 SGHTA and CDR2 FQGNSA. Sample-barcoded 5' priming and a J-beta primer mix drove a second PCR of roughly 6 to 12 cycles. TCRdb recomputed calls from the 5' RACE reads with MiXCR, one row per CDR3 protein. The table records some 640,000 distinct CDR3 sequences, about half of them present only once. Concerning this clonotype itself: The antigen is unknown.

Whole-study results and caveats: Aged donors had fewer naive CD4+ cells and lower diversity than long-lived donors.

This sequence joins TRBV7-2 and TRBJ2-2, with unresolved D. The source material was blood. This receptor was taken from a woman in her sixties in good health. DNA for the CDR3: TGTGCCAGCAGCTTAGCCGCCCCACTTCTCACCGGGGAGCTGTTTTTT. Protein product: CASSLAAPLLTGELFF.